Listed below are T cell receptor beta chains from one sample, sequenced in a study of T-cell memory formation after mild COVID-19. TCRdb passed the 5' RACE reads through MiXCR, listing each CDR3 protein once. The repertoire holds 410,000 or so distinct CDR3 sequences, around a quarter seen once, with about an eighth in the top ten. Sequencing used PBMCs or a T cell subset sorted from them (not recorded which). The receptors were gathered from an adult woman who had mild COVID-19 (a few samples of this study predate the infection). Cell type and time point are not known. Both conserved end residues are part of each CDR3. The D gene is left open where the match is weak. A row's size may be missing; if present it is once, few, many or a size class.

j_call clone_size v_call d_call cdr3_length cdr3_nt cdr3_aa
TRBJ2-7 . TRBV7-9 . 16 TGTGCCAGCAGCTTAGGTCCTCAGCATGGGTCCTACGAGCAGTACTTC CASSLGPQHGSYEQYF
TRBJ2-2 . TRBV29-1 . 13 TGCAGCGTTAAGAGGGGAAGCACCGGGGAGCTGTTTTTT CSVKRGSTGELFF
TRBJ2-2 . TRBV7-2 . 17 TGTGCCAGCAACCCCAACCTAGGGACTCTGAACACCGGGGAGCTGTTTTTT CASNPNLGTLNTGELFF
TRBJ2-5 . TRBV2 . 15 TGTGCCAGCAGTGAAGACCAGAGCTCCCAAGAGACCCAGTACTTC CASSEDQSSQETQYF
TRBJ1-3 few TRBV4-2 . 16 TGTGCCAGCAGCCAAGAAAGGGGGAACTCTGGAAACACCATATATTTT CASSQERGNSGNTIYF
TRBJ2-5 . TRBV3-1 . 18 TGTGCCAGCAGCCAAGAGCCCCCAGGCGACTATCGGTTGGAGACCCAGTACTTC CASSQEPPGDYRLETQYF
TRBJ2-1 . TRBV7-6 TRBD2 18 TGTGCCAGCAGCTTAGCGAAGGTAGCGGGAGGTCCCCTTCGGGAGCAGTTCTTC CASSLAKVAGGPLREQFF
TRBJ2-1 many TRBV12-3/TRBV12-4 . 11 TGTGCCAGCAGTTTTGGTCCTGAGCAGTTCTTC CASSFGPEQFF
TRBJ2-3 few TRBV2 . 14 TGTGCCAGCTGTCTCTTGGCTAACACAGATACGCAGTATTTT CASCLLANTDTQYF
TRBJ1-6 few TRBV5-5 . 13 TGTGCCAGCAGCCGGGACACCAATTCACCCCTCCACTTT CASSRDTNSPLHF
TRBJ2-4 . TRBV18 . 15 TGTGCCAGCTCACCAGCCCTACTAGCCAAAAACATTCAGTACTTC CASSPALLAKNIQYF
TRBJ2-5 . TRBV7-8 . 14 TGTGCCAGCAGCTTAGGCTGGAGCGGAGAGACCCAGTACTTC CASSLGWSGETQYF
TRBJ2-1 . TRBV5-1 TRBD2 17 TGCGCCAGCAGCCTTGGAAGCGGGGGGCCAGTCTACAATGAGCAGTTCTTC CASSLGSGGPVYNEQFF
TRBJ1-3 few TRBV5-1 . 14 TGCGCCAGCAGCACCGATTACCTGGGAAACACCATATATTTT CASSTDYLGNTIYF
TRBJ2-2 . TRBV12-3/TRBV12-4 . 14 TGTGCCAGCGGATTGGAGGGGATGGCCGGGGAGCTGTTTTTT CASGLEGMAGELFF
TRBJ2-7 once TRBV12-3/TRBV12-4 . 15 TGTGCCAGCAGTTGGGAGCATCGGGGAACCTACGAGCAGTACTTC CASSWEHRGTYEQYF
TRBJ2-1 . TRBV6-5 TRBD2 19 TGTGCCAGCAGTTACCCGACTAGCGGGGGGTTTTATGGCTACAATGAGCAGTTCTTC CASSYPTSGGFYGYNEQFF
TRBJ2-7 . TRBV5-6 TRBD1 16 TGTGCCAGCAGCCCGGGGGGTGACAGGGGGCTCGGCGAGCAGTACTTC CASSPGGDRGLGEQYF
TRBJ2-2 . TRBV6-2/TRBV6-3 . 14 TGTGCCAGCAGTGAGGCGGGATACACCGGGGAGCTGTTTTTT CASSEAGYTGELFF
TRBJ1-5 few TRBV12-3/TRBV12-4 . 16 TGTGCCAGCAGTTCCCAGGGAGAAAATAGCAATCAGCCCCAGCATTTT CASSSQGENSNQPQHF
TRBJ2-5 . TRBV15 TRBD2 16 TGTGCCACCAGCGGACGACTAGCGGGGGTTTTGGAGACCCAGTACTTC CATSGRLAGVLETQYF